These 29 T cell receptor beta chains came from one sample sequenced in a study of shared clonotypes between healthy human individuals. Profiled with immunoSEQ multiplex PCR; TCRdb holds only in-frame clones, not every one. The sample records about 1.5 million clones, 95% to 99% being singletons. Sequencing input: naive CD4+ T cells sorted from blood. Documented subset: CD45RA+ positively selected. These receptors were taken from a man younger than 45 in good health.

The V and J genes are TRBV18 and TRBJ1-2; D unclear. The germline V and J ends were trimmed by 0 bases and 4 bases, with 9 bases remaining between them. The CDR3 covers 14 residues. Per germline, CDR1 KGHSH and CDR2 LQKENI. As DNA, the CDR3 is TGTGCCAGCTCACCACCGGGCAGTTTCTATGGCTACACCTTC. This codes for CASSPPGSFYGYTF.

The rearrangement joins TRBV10-3 to TRBJ2-7; weak D call: TRBD1 (6 bases). The CDR3 consists of 15 residues. Trimming took 5 bases from V and 7 from J, leaving 21 bases between them. CDR1 and CDR2 (germline): ENHRY, SYGVKD. CDR3 loop: CAISKRQDLLREQYF. The CDR3, as DNA: TGTGCCATCAGTAAACGACAGGACCTATTACGGGAGCAGTACTTC.

This sequence joins TRBV28 and TRBJ2-7; 11 positions match TRBD2. The trim removed 6 bases at V and 3 bases at J, leaving 13 bases unmatched. The CDR3 is 17 amino acids. Germline CDR1 and CDR2: MDHEN and SYDVKM. The CDR3 DNA reads as TGTGCCAGCAGCCTAAACATAGCGGGAGGGACGGGCTACGAGCAGTACTTC. Translated: CASSLNIAGGTGYEQYF.

V usage is TRBV4-3 and J usage is TRBJ2-3, with TRBD2 matching over 9 bases. The trim removed 3 bases at V and 0 bases at J, leaving 13 bases unmatched. In germline, CDR1 is LGHNA, CDR2 YSLEER. The CDR3 is made up of 19 amino acids. The CDR3 sequence: CASSQGKTLAGKSTDTQYF. As DNA, the CDR3 is TGCGCCAGCAGCCAGGGAAAGACGCTAGCGGGGAAAAGCACAGATACGCAGTATTTT.

The table lists this clone with a count of one. V is TRBV7-2 and J is TRBJ2-5; possible D gene TRBD1, 5 bases. The CDR3 consists of 11 residues. Germline loops: CDR1 SGHTA, CDR2 FQGNSA. The V gene lost 4 bases and the J gene lost 9 bases, with 9 bases spanning the gap. CDR3 protein: CASSSLGAQYF. The CDR3 coding sequence is TGTGCCAGCAGCTCCTTAGGGGCCCAGTACTTC.

Note on this clone: The same CDR3 also results from other DNA sequences found in this sample. The rearrangement uses TRBV5-1 and TRBJ2-1; 11 bases agree with TRBD2. V was clipped by 0 bases and J by 7 bases; unmatched bases: 3. Germline V lookup: CDR1 SGHRS, CDR2 YFSETQ. The CDR3 runs to 15 residues. This chain's CDR3 is CASSLVAGGGNEQFF. Written as DNA, the CDR3 is TGCGCCAGCAGCTTGGTAGCGGGAGGGGGTAATGAGCAGTTCTTC.

V and J are TRBV14 and TRBJ2-7; 7 bases are a match to TRBD2. This CDR3 spans 13 amino acids. V shed 4 bases, J shed 5 bases, and the junction held 5 bases outside the gene matches. Germline-derived CDR1 and CDR2 are SGHDN and FVKESK. The CDR3, as DNA: TGTGCCAGCAGCCCGTGGGGGGGAGACGAGCAGTACTTC. This gives the protein CASSPWGGDEQYF.

The V and J genes are TRBV28 and TRBJ2-1; TRBD2 agrees at 7 bases. The germline CDR1 and CDR2 sequences are MDHEN and SYDVKM. The CDR3 runs to 15 residues. V was clipped by 5 bases and J by 6 bases; unmatched bases: 10. The CDR3 DNA follows: TGTGCCAGCAGTACCCCGGGACTATTCCCCAATGAGCAGTTCTTC. Protein product: CASSTPGLFPNEQFF.

This sequence joins TRBV7-9 and TRBJ2-7; 8 bases match TRBD2. The CDR3 is 15 residues long. The V gene end was trimmed by 5 bases and the J gene end by 3 bases; junction bases not matched to a gene: 9. Per germline, CDR1 SEHNR and CDR2 FQNEAQ (reference sequence). For the CDR3, the DNA is TGTGCCAGCAGCGCCACGACAGCGGGAGACTACGAGCAGTACTTC. Translating it yields CASSATTAGDYEQYF.

The chain links TRBV5-1 to TRBJ1-1; maybe TRBD1 (5 bases). The CDR3 has 14 amino acids. With 4 bases removed from V and 4 bases from J, the gap between germline ends came to 14 bases. The V gene's germline CDR1 is SGHRS and CDR2 YFSETQ. Written as DNA, the CDR3 is TGCGCCAGCAGCCAGGGACGCGGTCTCACTGAAGCTTTCTTT. Protein product: CASSQGRGLTEAFF.

This clone was observed once. This sequence joins TRBV18 and TRBJ2-7; D may correspond to TRBD1 or TRBD2 (5 bases each). The germline V gene has CDR1 KGHSH and CDR2 LQKENI. V dropped 2 bases and J dropped 3 bases, with 11 bases sitting between them. The CDR3 covers 14 residues. The CDR3 coding sequence is TGTGCCAGCTCACCAGACGGGGCTGTCTACGAGCAGTACTTC. Translated, it gives CASSPDGAVYEQYF.

The chain links TRBV5-4 to TRBJ1-2; tentatively, D is TRBD1 (5 bases). This CDR3 comprises 15 residues. V was shortened by 4 bases and J by 3 bases, with 16 bases between the two germline ends. Germline lookup yields CDR1 SGHNT and CDR2 YYREEE (reference sequence). CDR3 sequence (DNA): TGTGCCAGCAGCGAAGACCCCGGGACCGACTATGGCTACACCTTC. Translation gives CASSEDPGTDYGYTF.

The chain joins TRBV7-9 to TRBJ2-7; tentatively, D is TRBD1 (5 bases). Germline CDR1 and CDR2: SEHNR and FQNEAQ (reference sequence). The length of the CDR3 is 14 residues. Trimming took 5 bases from V and 2 from J, leaving 13 bases between them. Written as DNA, the CDR3 is TGTGCCAGCAGCCCTACCCAGGGTGCCTACGAGCAGTACTTC. Translated, it gives CASSPTQGAYEQYF. The full variable domain, in which reference TRBV7-9 and TRBJ2-7 provide the parts outside the CDR3, is DTGVSQNPRHKITKRGQNVTFRCDPISEHNRLYWYRQTLGQGPEFLTYFQNEAQLEKSRLLSDRFSAERPKGSFSTLEIQRTEQGDSAMYLCASSPTQGAYEQYFGPGTRLTVT.

In this sample, this clone turned up once. This rearrangement joins TRBV27 to TRBJ2-3; D remains ambiguous. CDR1 MNHEY and CDR2 SMNVEV come from the germline V gene (reference sequence). Between the trimmed V and J ends, which lost 4 bases and 4 bases, there was a span of 12 bases. There are 14 residues in the CDR3. CDR3: CASSSYRAADTQYF. CDR3 coding DNA: TGTGCCAGCAGTTCTTACCGGGCCGCAGATACGCAGTATTTT.

Comments on this clone: The same CDR3 arises from other DNA sequences in this sample as well. This chain uses TRBV28 with TRBJ1-2, with TRBD1 as a possible D gene (5 bases). Germline V CDR1 and CDR2: MDHEN, SYDVKM. The CDR3 consists of 12 residues. Trimming removed 6 bases at V and 2 bases at J, with 7 bases between. DNA for the CDR3: TGTGCCAGCAGCCAGGGAAACTATGGCTACACCTTC. It yields the protein CASSQGNYGYTF.

The V and J genes are TRBV21-1 and TRBJ2-1; the tabulated D call, TRBD2, remains unverified against the DNA. TRBV21-1 is tagged as a pseudogene. The CDR3 extends over 15 amino acids. CDR3 protein: CASSGDCSSYNEQFF. CDR3 nucleotides: TGTGCCAGCAGCGGGGACTGCAGCTCCTACAATGAGCAGTTCTTC.

This chain links TRBV28 with TRBJ2-1, with a weak D call TRBD2 (6 bases). Trimming pared 6 bases from V and 7 bases from J, leaving 10 bases between. The CDR3 has 12 amino acids. Per germline, CDR1 MDHEN and CDR2 SYDVKM. The CDR3 coding sequence is TGTGCCAGCAGAGTAGCGGCGAATGAGCAGTTCTTC. It is translated as CASRVAANEQFF.

The chain combines TRBV28 with TRBJ1-5, with TRBD1 as a possible D gene (6 bases). The CDR3 is 16 residues long. Trimming cost V 6 bases and J 3 bases, with 18 bases left between them. Germline CDR1 MDHEN, CDR2 SYDVKM. The CDR3, as DNA: TGTGCCAGCAGCTGGAAAGGAGGACAGACCAATCAGCCCCAGCATTTT. It codes for CASSWKGGQTNQPQHF.

In DNA form, the CDR3 reads TGTGCCAGCAGCCAACACCCGGACAGGGGAAACGAGCAGTACTTC. Protein: CASSQHPDRGNEQYF. The chain links TRBV4-2 to TRBJ2-7, with 9 bases lining up with TRBD1. After removal of 2 bases from V and 5 bases from J, the junction contained 7 bases not matched to a gene. The length of the CDR3 is 15 residues. Germline V gives CDR1 LGHNA, CDR2 YNFKEQ.

The chain couples TRBV7-7 to TRBJ2-3; possible D gene TRBD2, 6 bases. Germline lookup yields CDR1 SSHAT and CDR2 FNYEAQ (reference sequence). The CDR3 is 12 residues long. As DNA, the CDR3 is TGTGCTATTGGAGGGAGAGGAGATACGCAGTATTTT. Its protein is CAIGGRGDTQYF.

V is TRBV5-1 and J is TRBJ2-7, with 8 bases lining up with TRBD1. CDR3 length equals 15 residues. With V trimmed by 4 bases and J by 6 bases, 12 bases remained unmatched. The germline V gene encodes CDR1 SGHRS and CDR2 YFSETQ. The CDR3: CASSVLRTGQREQYF. Written as DNA, the CDR3 is TGCGCCAGCAGCGTTTTAAGGACAGGGCAGCGCGAGCAGTACTTC.

The genes are TRBV7-9 and TRBJ2-1; no clear D gene. The V end was cut by 7 bases, the J end by 7 bases, with 5 bases between. Germline V gene sequence: CDR1 SEHNR, CDR2 FQNEAQ (reference sequence). CDR3 length: 10 amino acids. The CDR3 sequence is CASKGNEQFF. The CDR3 DNA is TGTGCCAGCAAAGGGAATGAGCAGTTCTTC.

This rearrangement joins TRBV4-3 to TRBJ2-1; D remains unclear. The CDR3 consists of 13 residues. CDR1 is LGHNA and CDR2 is YSLEER in the germline V gene. Trimming cost V 1 base and J 6 bases, with 7 bases left between them. CDR3 in DNA: TGCGCCAGCAGCCAAGGGATCTCCAATGAGCAGTTCTTC. It encodes CASSQGISNEQFF.

The chain recombines TRBV4-3 with TRBJ2-3; 10 bases line up with TRBD2. The germline CDR1 and CDR2 sequences are LGHNA and YSLEER. The CDR3 consists of 17 residues. Trimming removed 8 bases from V and 6 bases from J; junction bases left unmatched: 17. CDR3 sequence (DNA): TGCGCCAGCTCCGACCATGTTAGAGCGGGAGGGGAGGATACGCAGTATTTT. This translates into CASSDHVRAGGEDTQYF.

The chain combines TRBV7-8 with TRBJ2-3, with D unclear. The germline V gene encodes CDR1 SGHVS and CDR2 FQNEAQ. The CDR3 sequence is 12 residues long. The V end was cut by 5 bases, the J end by 5 bases, with 8 bases between. DNA of the CDR3: TGTGCCAGCAGCCGCTCGGGAGATACGCAGTATTTT. Protein product: CASSRSGDTQYF.

The CDR3 coding sequence is TGTGCCAGCAGTCCCTCGGTCGGGGGGAACGAGCAGTACTTC. Translated: CASSPSVGGNEQYF. The rearrangement uses TRBV6-6 and TRBJ2-7; 7 bases align to TRBD2. The V and J ends lost 5 bases and 5 bases, in that order; junction bases with no gene match: 9. CDR1 is MNHNY, CDR2 SVGAGI, per germline (reference sequence). The CDR3 extends over 14 amino acids.

The J gene is TRBJ2-1, the V gene TRBV19; the D gene is possibly TRBD1 (6 bases). This CDR3 has 13 amino acids. Germline CDR1 is LNHDA and CDR2 is SQIVND (reference sequence). V shed 7 bases and J shed 6 bases, with 13 bases lying between them. The CDR3: CASIVRGCNEQFF. CDR3 bases: TGTGCCAGTATCGTCAGGGGATGCAATGAGCAGTTCTTC.

This clone was observed once. J is TRBJ2-2 and V is TRBV18; 10 bases are a match to TRBD1. With 4 bases clipped from V and 4 bases from J, the junction kept 12 bases outside the gene matches. The germline CDR1 and CDR2 sequences are KGHSH and LQKENI. This CDR3 is 18 amino acids long. CDR3 bases: TGTGCCAGCTCACTAACTACTCCGGGACAGGGGTTCACCGGGGAGCTGTTTTTT. Translating it yields CASSLTTPGQGFTGELFF.

The chain has TRBV19 and TRBJ2-7; no reliable D call. The CDR3 is 13 amino acids. The V gene's germline CDR1 is LNHDA and CDR2 SQIVND (reference sequence). The V end lost 2 bases, the J end lost 4 bases, and 9 bases lay between the germline ends. CDR3 loop: CASSIQVKYEQYF. The CDR3 bases are TGTGCCAGTAGTATACAGGTTAAGTACGAGCAGTACTTC.